Following are 30 T cell receptor beta chains from one sample sequenced in a study of blood T cell repertoires in COVID-19. This table comes from immunoSEQ multiplex PCR, and its TCRdb copy is limited to in-frame clones, with some not included. This table has 200,000 to 250,000 clones, just over 85% appearing once. Sequencing was carried out using PBMCs or T cells enriched from blood (not recorded which). The receptors were gathered from a woman in her forties or fifties with acute COVID-19.

This clone was seen a single time. CDR3 in amino acids: CASRTGPKDRGLTGELFF. The CDR3 DNA is TGTGCCAGCAGAACTGGTCCCAAGGACAGGGGTTTAACCGGGGAGCTGTTTTTT. The V and J genes are TRBV27 and TRBJ2-2; 9 bases map to TRBD1. The V segment lost 6 bases and the J segment 5 bases; nucleotides outside the gene matches: 16. The CDR3 has 18 residues. The germline CDR1 and CDR2 sequences are MNHEY and SMNVEV (reference sequence).

This clone was recorded once. This sequence joins TRBV7-8 and TRBJ1-1; D might be TRBD1 (6 bases). Germline CDR1 is SGHVS and CDR2 is FQNEAQ. There are 15 residues in the CDR3. Trimming removed 4 bases from V and 0 bases from J, with 12 bases in between. The CDR3 DNA reads as TGTGCCAGCAGCTACAGGGAGGGGTTGAACACTGAAGCTTTCTTT. Its protein product is CASSYREGLNTEAFF.

The chain is built from TRBV15 and TRBJ1-1; the D gene is possibly TRBD1 (6 bases). V was cut by 6 bases and J by 3 bases, with 20 bases left in between. The CDR3 extends over 16 amino acids. The V gene's germline CDR1 is LNHNV and CDR2 YYDKDF (reference sequence). CDR3 DNA: TGTGCCACCAGACCCTCATACAGGGTTGGGGACACTGAAGCTTTCTTT. Amino acids: CATRPSYRVGDTEAFF.

The rearrangement links TRBV10-3 to TRBJ1-2, with TRBD1 as a possible D gene (5 bases). The V end lost 4 bases, the J end lost 4 bases, and 13 bases lay between the germline ends. Per germline, CDR1 ENHRY and CDR2 SYGVKD. The CDR3 totals 14 residues. The CDR3 is CAISATASRYGYTF. CDR3 DNA: TGTGCCATCAGTGCGACAGCCTCCCGCTATGGCTACACCTTC.

In its sample, this clone was seen a few times. DNA of the CDR3: TGTGCCAGCAGTGAATTTATAAGGGGAATCTACGAGCAGTACTTC. It yields the protein CASSEFIRGIYEQYF. The chain couples TRBV6-1 to TRBJ2-7, with D possibly TRBD1 on 5 matching bases. Trimming removed 2 bases from V and 3 bases from J, with 14 bases in between. This CDR3 region has 15 residues. Germline V gives CDR1 MNHNS, CDR2 SASEGT.

V is TRBV10-3 and J is TRBJ2-7; TRBD1 matches at 7 bases. Germline values: CDR1 ENHRY, CDR2 SYGVKD. The length of the CDR3 is 13 residues. After removal of 2 bases from V and 5 bases from J, the junction contained 3 bases not matched to a gene. CDR3: CAISETGDNEQYF. The CDR3 bases are TGTGCCATCAGTGAGACAGGGGACAACGAGCAGTACTTC.

The chain carries TRBV6-5 and TRBJ1-1; maybe TRBD1 (5 bases). The CDR3 extends over 13 amino acids. Germline CDR1 is MNHEY and CDR2 is SVGAGI. V gave up 7 bases and J gave up 5 bases, with 14 bases separating them. The DNA of the CDR3 is TGTGCCAGCAATGTAGGGGCGCGTACTGAAGCTTTCTTT. The encoded protein is CASNVGARTEAFF.

The chain joins TRBV2 to TRBJ2-7; no reliable D call. CDR3 length: 14 residues. Germline CDR1 reads SNHLY; CDR2 reads FYNNEI. V gave up 0 bases and J gave up 5 bases, with 11 bases separating them. The DNA for the CDR3 is TGTGCCAGCAGTGAAGCGCTTCCTTACAACGAGCAGTACTTC. This translates into CASSEALPYNEQYF.

V and J are TRBV30 and TRBJ2-7, with TRBD2 matching 12 bases. From germline, CDR1 is GTSNPN and CDR2 SVGIG (reference sequence). There are 15 residues in the CDR3. Germline trimming cut 2 bases from V and 0 bases from J; bases unmatched to any gene: 2. CDR3 region: CAWSRLAGDSYEQYF. The DNA for the CDR3 is TGTGCCTGGAGTAGACTAGCGGGGGACTCCTACGAGCAGTACTTC.

This clone occurred a few times. The V gene is TRBV28, the J gene TRBJ1-1, with D tentatively TRBD1 (6 bases). Trimming cost V 6 bases and J 4 bases, with 9 bases left between them. CDR1 MDHEN and CDR2 SYDVKM come from the germline V gene. The CDR3 has 12 amino acids. The CDR3 region has the DNA TGTGCCAGCAGCATGGACAGCACTGAAGCTTTCTTT. The encoded protein is CASSMDSTEAFF.

In its sample, this clone was seen once. The chain joins TRBV15 to TRBJ2-7; 8 bases map to TRBD1. Germline-derived CDR1 and CDR2 are LNHNV and YYDKDF (reference sequence). Trimming cost V 0 bases and J 3 bases; bases outside gene matches: 10. The CDR3 totals 17 residues. CDR3: CATSRDRLQGANYEQYF. The CDR3 DNA is TGTGCCACCAGCAGAGATCGTCTTCAGGGGGCCAACTACGAGCAGTACTTC.

The gene calls are TRBV5-1 and TRBJ1-6; 8 bases align to TRBD1. With 4 bases clipped from V and 6 bases from J, the junction kept 6 bases outside the gene matches. Germline V gene lookup returns CDR1 SGHRS and CDR2 YFSETQ. The CDR3 has 15 amino acids. Written as DNA, the CDR3 is TGCGCCAGCAGCCCGGGACAGGCGTCTAATTCACCCCTCCACTTT. Translated, it gives CASSPGQASNSPLHF.

The V gene is TRBV7-8, the J gene TRBJ2-1; 8 positions agree with TRBD1. Germline values: CDR1 SGHVS, CDR2 FQNEAQ. The CDR3 covers 13 residues. V shed 6 bases and J 7 bases; nucleotides not matched to a gene: 5. As DNA, the CDR3 is TGTGCCAGCAGTTTAAGACAGGGGAATGAGCAGTTCTTC. Encoded protein: CASSLRQGNEQFF.

V and J are TRBV19 and TRBJ2-7; the match to TRBD2 covers 7 bases. The CDR3 sequence is 16 residues long. Germline CDR1 LNHDA, CDR2 SQIVND (reference sequence). V lost 5 bases to trimming and J lost 6 bases; unmatched junction nucleotides: 16. The CDR3 nucleotides are TGTGCCAGTAGTCCCCGAGGGAAGGGAGGGGTTCGCGAGCAGTACTTC. As protein: CASSPRGKGGVREQYF.

J is TRBJ2-7 and V is TRBV6-5; possibly TRBD1 for D (5 bases). The germline gives CDR1 MNHEY, CDR2 SVGAGI. The V end lost 0 bases, the J end lost 2 bases, and 11 bases lay between the germline ends. The CDR3 runs to 15 residues. The CDR3 nucleotides read TGTGCCAGCAGTTACTCGTTCGACAGCGCCTACGAGCAGTACTTC. Its protein product is CASSYSFDSAYEQYF.

The chain combines TRBV14 with TRBJ2-7, with TRBD1 as a possible D gene (6 bases). V shed 10 bases and J shed 4 bases, with 11 bases lying between them. This CDR3 is 11 amino acids long. From germline, CDR1 is SGHDN and CDR2 FVKESK. The CDR3 bases are TGTGCCACCATAGGGGGTTACGAGCAGTACTTC. Protein sequence: CATIGGYEQYF.

This clone was seen once. The CDR3 DNA sequence: TGCAGCGTTGAAGGGTCGGAGACAGGAGCCTATGGCTACACCTTC. This encodes CSVEGSETGAYGYTF. The rearrangement links TRBV29-1 to TRBJ1-2; a possible D gene is TRBD1 (6 bases). V was shortened by 1 base and J by 4 bases, with 16 bases between the two germline ends. This CDR3 is built from 15 residues. Germline CDR1 is SQVTM and CDR2 is ANQGSEA.

This chain's CDR3 is CASSMVGTGGTYEQYF. The CDR3 bases are TGTGCCAGTAGTATGGTTGGGACAGGGGGGACCTACGAGCAGTACTTC. V usage is TRBV19 and J usage is TRBJ2-7; 11 nucleotides align to TRBD1. After removal of 3 bases from V and 2 bases from J, the junction contained 6 bases not matched to a gene. Germline V gene sequence: CDR1 LNHDA, CDR2 SQIVND (reference sequence). CDR3 length: 16 residues.

A single count supports this clone. This chain joins TRBV29-1 and TRBJ1-5; D remains unclear. V was trimmed by 4 bases and J by 4 bases, leaving 11 bases between them. This CDR3 spans 13 amino acids. From germline, CDR1 is SQVTM and CDR2 ANQGSEA. CDR3 bases: TGCAGCGTTGTTGCCGGAGGTAATCAGCCCCAGCATTTT. Its translation is CSVVAGGNQPQHF.

The rearrangement links TRBV28 to TRBJ1-1; D possibly corresponds to TRBD1 (5 bases). V was shortened by 3 bases and J by 1 base, with 12 bases between the two germline ends. Germline lookup yields CDR1 MDHEN and CDR2 SYDVKM. The length of the CDR3 is 15 residues. In nucleotides, the CDR3 is TGTGCCAGCAGTTTGGGGTCCGGGGGGAACACTGAAGCTTTCTTT. Its protein is CASSLGSGGNTEAFF.

The chain recombines TRBV5-1 with TRBJ1-2; a possible D gene is TRBD1 (6 bases). Between the trimmed V and J ends, which lost 0 bases and 1 base, there was a span of 28 bases. From germline, CDR1 is SGHRS and CDR2 YFSETQ. The CDR3 length is 21 residues. Here the CDR3 DNA reads TGCGCCAGCAGCTTGGGGGGCGGGGGCGCGGTCGCCTACAGAATTAACTATGGCTACACCTTC. Protein product: CASSLGGGGAVAYRINYGYTF.

The chain links TRBV2 to TRBJ2-3, with TRBD1 as a possible D gene (5 bases). The V gene lost 5 bases and the J gene lost 0 bases, with 21 bases spanning the gap. Germline CDR1 is SNHLY and CDR2 is FYNNEI. The CDR3 sequence is 18 residues long. The CDR3 nucleotides are TGTGCCAGCAGTTTGACAGCGAGACTGATTTCTAGCACAGATACGCAGTATTTT. Its translation is CASSLTARLISSTDTQYF.

The CDR3 reads CASSLHGTSSYNEQFF. CDR3 nucleotides: TGTGCCAGCAGCCTCCACGGGACTAGCTCCTACAATGAGCAGTTCTTC. This rearrangement joins TRBV7-3 to TRBJ2-1, with TRBD2 matching over 8 bases. Looked up from germline, CDR1 is SGHTA and CDR2 is FQGTGA. This CDR3 comprises 16 residues. The junction had 6 bases not matched to a gene; V was cut back by 5 bases and J by 0 bases.

The chain recombines TRBV19 with TRBJ1-4; 7 bases are a match to TRBD1. The CDR3 contains 14 residues. V shed 3 bases and J 2 bases; nucleotides not matched to a gene: 0. The germline V gene encodes CDR1 LNHDA and CDR2 SQIVND (reference sequence). The CDR3, as DNA: TGTGCCAGTAGTATGACAGGGACTAATGAAAAACTGTTTTTT. Protein: CASSMTGTNEKLFF.

This clone was recorded once. The V and J genes are TRBV28 and TRBJ1-4, with D possibly being TRBD1 (5 bases). The CDR3 contains 13 residues. V lost 8 bases and J lost 7, with 14 bases in between. Germline assignment: CDR1 MDHEN and CDR2 SYDVKM. CDR3 bases: TGTGCCAGCTACACAGGTTTAGTTGAAAAACTGTTTTTT. Encoded protein: CASYTGLVEKLFF.

The chain has TRBV7-2 and TRBJ2-1, with D perhaps TRBD2 (5 bases). This CDR3 region has 13 residues. Germline V gives CDR1 SGHTA, CDR2 FQGNSA. The V and J ends lost 11 bases and 9 bases respectively, with 20 bases between them. Here the CDR3 DNA reads TGTGCCTCTAGTGGGAGAGGCCTTCGTGAGCAGTTCTTC. It is translated as CASSGRGLREQFF.

V is TRBV9 and J is TRBJ2-7; 7 bases line up with TRBD1. The CDR3 covers 16 residues. Per the germline V gene, CDR1 is SGDLS and CDR2 is YYNGEE. V shed 0 bases and J 0 bases; nucleotides not matched to a gene: 6. The CDR3 sequence: CASSVGIGGGSYEQYF. CDR3 DNA: TGTGCCAGCAGCGTAGGCATAGGGGGCGGCTCCTACGAGCAGTACTTC.

This clone was seen more than once but under ten times. Written as DNA, the CDR3 is TGCGCCACCAAGGGGGCGGGAGGGGCCAACGTCCTGACTTTC. This gives the protein CATKGAGGANVLTF. V usage is TRBV4-1 and J usage is TRBJ2-6; D is possibly TRBD1 (7 bases). This CDR3 is built from 14 residues. From germline, CDR1 is MGHRA and CDR2 YSYEKL. Trimming cost V 10 bases and J 4 bases, with 14 bases left between them.

The chain uses TRBV5-5 and TRBJ2-1, with 9 bases that match TRBD1. Germline-derived CDR1 and CDR2 are SGHKS and YYEKEE (reference sequence). J was trimmed by 7 bases and V by 4 bases; bases with no gene match: 12. The CDR3 sequence is 16 residues long. The CDR3 reads CASSRRAQGAMNEQFF. CDR3 nucleotides: TGTGCCAGCAGCCGGCGGGCACAGGGGGCGATGAATGAGCAGTTCTTC.

CDR3: CASSLGTGSNQPQHF. In DNA, the CDR3 is TGTGCCAGCAGCCTCGGGACAGGTAGCAATCAGCCCCAGCATTTT. The chain couples TRBV7-9 to TRBJ1-5; 8 bases fit TRBD1. Germline V gene lookup returns CDR1 SEHNR and CDR2 FQNEAQ (reference sequence). Trimming cost V 5 bases and J 0 bases; bases outside gene matches: 3. This CDR3 has 15 amino acids.